Following are 9 T cell receptor beta chains from one sample sequenced in a study of cytomegalovirus exposure and HLA in healthy donors. The PCR was carried out with 60 Vbeta primers and 13 Jbeta primers. The assay was immunoSEQ multiplex PCR, and TCRdb's table has in-frame clones only and misses some. The sample includes 100,000 to 150,000 clones, 75% to 90% of them seen just once. The material sequenced was PBMCs. These receptors all come from a man aged 30 to 39 in good health and CMV-seronegative.

The V gene is TRBV5-1, the J gene TRBJ2-1; 9 bases match TRBD1. Germline V CDR1 and CDR2: SGHRS, YFSETQ. The length of the CDR3 is 14 residues. After removal of 0 bases from V and 10 bases from J, the junction contained 5 bases not matched to a gene. CDR3 loop: CASSLDTGGGEQFF. The DNA for the CDR3 is TGCGCCAGCAGCTTGGACACAGGGGGCGGGGAGCAGTTCTTC.

The rearrangement uses TRBV28 and TRBJ2-5; 12 bases agree with TRBD2. The CDR3 has 13 amino acids. Germline trimming cut 6 bases from V and 7 bases from J; bases unmatched to any gene: 3. The germline gives CDR1 MDHEN, CDR2 SYDVKM. The CDR3 DNA reads as TGTGCCAGCAGGACTAGCGGGGGTGGGACCCAGTACTTC. Translating gives CASRTSGGGTQYF.

Only a few counts were recorded for this clone. The chain carries TRBV6-4 and TRBJ2-3, with 10 bases identical to TRBD1. The CDR3 is 15 residues long. Germline CDR1 MRHNA, CDR2 SNTAGT. After removal of 0 bases from V and 4 bases from J, the junction contained 1 base not matched to a gene. The chain's CDR3 is CASSDSTGGPDTQYF. In DNA form, the CDR3 reads TGTGCCAGCAGTGACTCGACAGGGGGCCCAGATACGCAGTATTTT.

The CDR3 protein is CASSLTRGYTNYGYTF. For the CDR3, the DNA is TGTGCCAGCAGTTTAACCCGGGGGTACACTAACTATGGCTACACCTTC. V gene TRBV27 combines with J gene TRBJ1-2; a weak D match, TRBD1 (5 bases). Germline V lookup: CDR1 MNHEY, CDR2 SMNVEV (reference sequence). This CDR3 comprises 16 residues. Trimming removed 2 bases at V and 0 bases at J, with 13 bases between.

The rearrangement links TRBV5-5 to TRBJ1-4; D may be TRBD1 (6 bases). V lost 0 bases and J lost 8, with 11 bases in between. The CDR3 is made up of 14 amino acids. CDR1 is SGHKS, CDR2 YYEKEE, per germline (reference sequence). The CDR3 here is CASSLEGVSEKLFF. CDR3 nucleotides: TGTGCCAGCAGCTTGGAGGGGGTGTCGGAAAAACTGTTTTTT.

This sequence joins TRBV30 and TRBJ2-7; 7 bases align to TRBD1. Germline lookup yields CDR1 GTSNPN and CDR2 SVGIG (reference sequence). The V and J ends lost 2 bases and 3 bases, in that order; junction bases with no gene match: 4. CDR3 length: 13 amino acids. CDR3 DNA sequence: TGTGCCTGGAGTTTGACAGGGTTCTACGAGCAGTACTTC. Translated, it gives CAWSLTGFYEQYF.

This rearrangement joins TRBV10-3 to TRBJ2-7, with TRBD1 matching over 7 bases. CDR3 size: 13 residues. The V gene end was trimmed by 4 bases and the J gene end by 5 bases; junction bases not matched to a gene: 5. In germline, CDR1 is ENHRY, CDR2 SYGVKD. CDR3 nucleotide sequence: TGTGCCATCAGTGGGTTAACAGGGGACGAGCAGTACTTC. It is translated as CAISGLTGDEQYF.

The chain combines TRBV7-2 with TRBJ2-1; the D is unclear. The CDR3 runs to 12 residues. Germline V gene lookup returns CDR1 SGHTA and CDR2 FQGNSA. Trimming left V 4 bases short and J 4 bases short, with 5 bases between. CDR3 sequence: CASSSRYNEQFF. As DNA, the CDR3 is TGTGCCAGCAGCTCCAGGTACAATGAGCAGTTCTTC.

The V call is TRBV29-1, the J call TRBJ2-1; D is perhaps TRBD2 (6 bases). The V end lost 3 bases, the J end lost 0 bases, and 12 bases lay between the germline ends. CDR3 length: 15 amino acids. Per the germline V gene, CDR1 is SQVTM and CDR2 is ANQGSEA. The CDR3 DNA reads TGCAGCGTTGAGGGTCTAGCGAGCTCCTACAATGAGCAGTTCTTC. It codes for CSVEGLASSYNEQFF.